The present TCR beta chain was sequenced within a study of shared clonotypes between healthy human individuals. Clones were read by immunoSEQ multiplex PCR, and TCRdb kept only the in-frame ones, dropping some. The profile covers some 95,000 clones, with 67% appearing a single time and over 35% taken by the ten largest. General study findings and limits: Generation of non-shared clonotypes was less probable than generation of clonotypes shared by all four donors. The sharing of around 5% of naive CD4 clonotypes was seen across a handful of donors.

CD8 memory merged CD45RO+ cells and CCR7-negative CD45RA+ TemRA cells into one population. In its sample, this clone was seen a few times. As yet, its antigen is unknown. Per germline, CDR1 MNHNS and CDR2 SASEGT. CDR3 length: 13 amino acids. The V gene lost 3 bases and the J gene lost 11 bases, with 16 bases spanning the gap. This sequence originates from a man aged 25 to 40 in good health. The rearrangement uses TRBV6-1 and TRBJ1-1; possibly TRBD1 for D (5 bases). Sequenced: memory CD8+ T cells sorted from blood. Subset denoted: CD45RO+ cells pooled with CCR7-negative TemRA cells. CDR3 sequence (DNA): TGTGCCAGCAGTGACGGAGGGGCGCCTCAGGCTTTCTTT. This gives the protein CASSDGGAPQAFF.